This T cell receptor beta chain emerged from a study of blood T cell repertoires in COVID-19. This clone was found once. This CDR3 region has 15 residues. Trimming cost V 4 bases and J 4 bases; bases outside gene matches: 8. Per germline, CDR1 SGHNT and CDR2 YYREEE (reference sequence). Generated by immunoSEQ multiplex PCR, the TCRdb table keeps only in-frame clones and is missing some. The profile shows over 250,000 clones, over 75% of them singletons. This TCR was sampled from a woman aged 30 to 39 who had recovered from COVID-19. Sequencing was done on a sample of PBMCs or T cells enriched from blood (not recorded which). The rearrangement joins TRBV5-4 to TRBJ2-4, with 7 bases identical to TRBD1. The CDR3 DNA is TGTGCCAGCAGCCCTACCGGGACAGCGAAAAACATTCAGTACTTC. This codes for CASSPTGTAKNIQYF.